A selection of T cell receptor beta chains follows, all from one sample in a study of early T cells in non-severe SARS-CoV-2 infection. TCRdb re-called the 5' RACE reads through MiXCR, storing one row per CDR3 protein. The data hold roughly 100,000 distinct CDR3 sequences, with roughly 14% observed a single time. The sequenced sample was whole blood. The receptors derive from an adult who was a healthcare worker with PCR-confirmed SARS-CoV-2 infection or an uninfected control (not recorded which). Both conserved end residues are trimmed from each CDR3. Each record gives: J gene, V gene, CDR3 protein.

j_call: TRBJ2-1; v_call: TRBV6-6; cdr3_aa: ASSTTRGKF
j_call: TRBJ2-3; v_call: TRBV28; cdr3_aa: ASSSFRDRGPGGTDTQY
j_call: TRBJ1-6; v_call: TRBV28; cdr3_aa: ASRAPEWTGSSYNSPLH
j_call: TRBJ1-1; v_call: TRBV12-3/TRBV12-4; cdr3_aa: ASSQLTKRSEAF
j_call: TRBJ1-4; v_call: TRBV5-1; cdr3_aa: ASSLDRATNEKLF
j_call: TRBJ2-7; v_call: TRBV20-1; cdr3_aa: SGNRGYYEQY
j_call: TRBJ2-5; v_call: TRBV4-1; cdr3_aa: ASSQVGGQETQY
j_call: TRBJ2-3; v_call: TRBV5-6; cdr3_aa: ASSLGRTSGGTDTQY
j_call: TRBJ1-6; v_call: TRBV7-2; cdr3_aa: ASSLQYNSPLH
j_call: TRBJ2-1; v_call: TRBV4-1; cdr3_aa: ASSQDTMTSSADEQF
j_call: TRBJ2-1; v_call: TRBV11-2; cdr3_aa: ASSLDPVDEQF
j_call: TRBJ2-1; v_call: TRBV29-1; cdr3_aa: SVFPSGNSYNEQF
j_call: TRBJ2-3; v_call: TRBV18; cdr3_aa: ASSPWEDTQY
j_call: TRBJ1-2; v_call: TRBV18; cdr3_aa: ASSPGTVGYGYT
j_call: TRBJ1-1; v_call: TRBV5-4; cdr3_aa: ASITGQGNTEAF
j_call: TRBJ1-1; v_call: TRBV7-9; cdr3_aa: ASSPGFTEAF
j_call: TRBJ2-5; v_call: TRBV29-1; cdr3_aa: SVEDSGLQETQY
j_call: TRBJ2-3; v_call: TRBV28; cdr3_aa: ASSLYSMVWRAVDTQY
j_call: TRBJ2-7; v_call: TRBV7-8; cdr3_aa: ASSPGADSTEQY
j_call: TRBJ2-1; v_call: TRBV14; cdr3_aa: ASSQVGRHEQF
j_call: TRBJ2-3; v_call: TRBV7-8; cdr3_aa: ASSLVSDTQSTDTQY
j_call: TRBJ2-3; v_call: TRBV10-3; cdr3_aa: AISEGSGSSTDTQY
j_call: TRBJ1-3; v_call: TRBV5-5; cdr3_aa: ASSLRGGEYSGNTIY
j_call: TRBJ1-2; v_call: TRBV12-3/TRBV12-4; cdr3_aa: ASRQGANYGYT
j_call: TRBJ2-7; v_call: TRBV7-9; cdr3_aa: ASSLVGSGPSYEQY
j_call: TRBJ1-2; v_call: TRBV12-3/TRBV12-4; cdr3_aa: ASRRGQGDYGYT
j_call: TRBJ2-5; v_call: TRBV29-1; cdr3_aa: SVPRTGQETQY
j_call: TRBJ2-3; v_call: TRBV11-2; cdr3_aa: ASSLQGAADTQY
j_call: TRBJ2-2; v_call: TRBV6-6; cdr3_aa: ASRAERNTGELF
j_call: TRBJ1-5; v_call: TRBV2; cdr3_aa: ASSGDFNQPQH
j_call: TRBJ2-2; v_call: TRBV6-4; cdr3_aa: ASSDANTGELF
j_call: TRBJ2-7; v_call: TRBV27; cdr3_aa: ASSWVGGEQY
j_call: TRBJ2-3; v_call: TRBV28; cdr3_aa: ASSRPPTDTQY
j_call: TRBJ1-1; v_call: TRBV12-3/TRBV12-4; cdr3_aa: ASSLHPTGGTEAF
j_call: TRBJ2-7; v_call: TRBV10-2; cdr3_aa: ASSESASGEY
j_call: TRBJ2-5; v_call: TRBV5-1; cdr3_aa: ASMELVGGQETQY
j_call: TRBJ1-1; v_call: TRBV6-5; cdr3_aa: ASSYRMGLSQNTEAF